Below, 3 T cell receptor beta chains from the same sample are listed, as sequenced in a study of shared clonotypes between healthy human individuals (dated by TCRdb to the early 2020s). Libraries came from the immunoSEQ multiplex PCR assay. The immuneACCESS repertoire file appears here via TCRdb, limited to in-frame rearrangements. These files lack a portion of the clones; in checked studies, under half of the deficit traces to unresolved V genes, and the cause of the others is not known. For this sample there are about 2 million clones; 85% to 95% appear just once. The ten most abundant clones make up 0.1% to 0.15% of the sample. The source material was naive CD4+ T cells sorted from blood. This specimen's cell subset or site label, per the study, means: CD45RA+ positively selected. The receptors stem from a man aged 18 to 29 in good health.

The V and J genes are TRBV5-1 and TRBJ1-3; D is unclear. The V gene lost 0 bases and the J gene lost 0 bases, with 7 bases spanning the gap. The CDR3 runs to 15 residues. CDR1 and CDR2 from the germline V gene are SGHRS and YFSETQ. CDR3 sequence (DNA): TGCGCCAGCAGCTTGGGACTGAACTCTGGAAACACCATATATTTT. Encoded protein: CASSLGLNSGNTIYF.

The chain uses TRBV5-1 and TRBJ2-6; D possibly corresponds to TRBD2 (5 bases). In germline, CDR1 is SGHRS, CDR2 YFSETQ. The CDR3 runs to 17 residues. V lost 4 bases to trimming and J lost 2 bases, with 16 bases between them. Written as DNA, the CDR3 is TGCGCCAGCAGCCCCCGTCCAGCGGAGGCTGGGGCCAACGTCCTGACTTTC. Translated: CASSPRPAEAGANVLTF.

J is TRBJ1-5 and V is TRBV2; tentatively, D is TRBD1 (5 bases). V was pared by 7 bases and J by 2 bases, with 15 bases between. CDR1 SNHLY and CDR2 FYNNEI come from the germline V gene. CDR3 size: 15 residues. CDR3 protein: CASTKEGLRNQPQHF. The CDR3, as DNA: TGTGCCAGCACTAAAGAGGGGTTGCGCAATCAGCCCCAGCATTTT.